This entry lists 20 T cell receptor beta chains sequenced from one sample in a study of PD-L1 blockade in urothelial cancer. Assay: immunoSEQ multiplex PCR; the TCRdb copy retains only in-frame clones and omits some. The repertoire holds tens of thousands of clones, with 82% as singletons. Material: PBMCs, obtained around atezolizumab (anti-PD-L1) treatment. The receptors here all came from a man between 65 and 79 years old with urothelial cancer.

This chain links TRBV6-1 with TRBJ1-1, with 10 positions matching TRBD1. From germline, CDR1 is MNHNS and CDR2 SASEGT. The CDR3 runs to 15 residues. Germline trimming cut 4 bases from V and 11 bases from J; bases unmatched to any gene: 13. CDR3 residues: CASSGWDRGRSEAFF. DNA of the CDR3: TGTGCCAGCAGTGGGTGGGACAGGGGACGGTCGGAGGCTTTCTTT.

This chain connects TRBV7-3 to TRBJ2-2; 7 bases map to TRBD1. The germline CDR1 and CDR2 sequences are SGHTA and FQGTGA. The CDR3 spans 16 residues. Germline trimming cut 3 bases from V and 2 bases from J; bases unmatched to any gene: 6. CDR3 residues: CASSFSGTANTGELFF. DNA for the CDR3: TGTGCCAGCAGCTTCTCCGGGACAGCTAACACCGGGGAGCTGTTTTTT.

V usage is TRBV5-1 and J usage is TRBJ1-3; D possibly corresponds to TRBD1 (6 bases). V was clipped by 2 bases and J by 0 bases, with 12 bases between them. The CDR3 covers 16 residues. CDR1 and CDR2 from the germline V gene are SGHRS and YFSETQ. The DNA of the CDR3 is TGCGCCAGCAGCTTCACAGGACAGAGCTCTGGAAACACCATATATTTT. This gives the protein CASSFTGQSSGNTIYF. The entire variable domain, with the rest obtained from reference TRBV5-1 and TRBJ1-3, is as follows: KAGVTQTPRYLIKTRGQQVTLSCSPISGHRSVSWYQQTPGQGLQFLFEYFSETQRNKGNFPGRFSGRQFSNSRSEMNVSTLELGDSALYLCASSFTGQSSGNTIYFGEGSWLTVV.

V is TRBV10-3 and J is TRBJ1-5; D is uncertain. The CDR3 loop spans 15 amino acids. V was shortened by 2 bases and J by 3 bases, with 11 bases between the two germline ends. Germline-derived CDR1 and CDR2 are ENHRY and SYGVKD. The CDR3 is CAISEGQDNNQPQHF. The CDR3 bases are TGTGCCATCAGTGAGGGCCAAGACAACAATCAGCCCCAGCATTTT.

This clone was found once. The J gene is TRBJ1-4, the V gene TRBV5-4; D is possibly TRBD1 (5 bases). V was clipped by 2 bases and J by 3 bases, with 14 bases between them. The CDR3 covers 16 residues. Germline V gene data show CDR1 as SGHNT and CDR2 as YYREEE (reference sequence). The CDR3: CASSFGGGTSNEKLFF. The CDR3 DNA reads as TGTGCCAGCAGCTTTGGCGGGGGGACGTCTAATGAAAAACTGTTTTTT.

The chain links TRBV11-2 to TRBJ2-1; no definite D call. Germline CDR1 is SGHAT and CDR2 is FQNNGV. This CDR3 spans 13 amino acids. V dropped 0 bases and J dropped 9 bases, with 9 bases sitting between them. CDR3 protein: CASSLDIFGEQFF. The CDR3 region has the DNA TGTGCCAGCAGCTTAGACATCTTCGGTGAGCAGTTCTTC.

This clone turned up a few times. This sample also contains other DNA sequences that code for the same CDR3. The V and J genes are TRBV5-1 and TRBJ1-1; tentative D call: TRBD1 (6 bases). The V end lost 0 bases, the J end lost 1 base, and 10 bases lay between the germline ends. From germline, CDR1 is SGHRS and CDR2 YFSETQ. CDR3 length: 15 residues. CDR3 loop: CASSLGARGNTEAFF. Here the CDR3 DNA reads TGCGCCAGCAGCTTGGGTGCCAGGGGGAACACTGAAGCTTTCTTT.

This chain's CDR3 is CASSQGSNRGGGYTF. The CDR3 DNA reads as TGCGCCAGCAGCCAAGGCTCAAACAGGGGTGGTGGCTACACCTTC. V gene TRBV4-1 combines with J gene TRBJ1-2, with 7 bases matching TRBD1. The length of the CDR3 is 15 residues. Germline values: CDR1 MGHRA, CDR2 YSYEKL. V trimming: 1 base; J trimming: 7 bases; junction bases outside the gene matches: 9.

This clone was counted many times. This chain connects TRBV2 to TRBJ2-1; 11 nucleotides line up with TRBD2. V gave up 5 bases and J gave up 4 bases; unmatched junction bases: 7. The CDR3 extends over 16 amino acids. Germline CDR1 and CDR2: SNHLY and FYNNEI. DNA for the CDR3: TGTGCCAGCAGTCAACGGACTAGCGGGCTTTACAATGAGCAGTTCTTC. The encoded protein is CASSQRTSGLYNEQFF.

The chain combines TRBV7-2 with TRBJ1-4, with D possibly TRBD1 on 6 matching bases. CDR3 length: 16 residues. With 5 bases removed from V and 4 bases from J, the gap between germline ends came to 17 bases. Germline assignment: CDR1 SGHTA and CDR2 FQGNSA. DNA of the CDR3: TGTGCCAGCAGCCAGGACAGCTTACTCTTTAATGAAAAACTGTTTTTT. Protein sequence: CASSQDSLLFNEKLFF.

V gene TRBV7-8 combines with J gene TRBJ1-1; tentatively, D is TRBD1 (5 bases). The CDR3 runs to 15 residues. Germline V lookup: CDR1 SGHVS, CDR2 FQNEAQ. V lost 5 bases and J 0 bases, leaving 13 bases between the germline ends. The CDR3 region is CASSTAGRMNTEAFF. DNA for the CDR3: TGTGCCAGCAGCACCGCAGGGCGAATGAACACTGAAGCTTTCTTT. The full variable domain, rest sourced from reference TRBV7-8 and TRBJ1-1, is GAGVSQSPRYKVAKRGQDVALRCDPISGHVSLFWYQQALGQGPEFLTYFQNEAQLDKSGLPSDRFFAERPEGSVSTLKIQRTQQEDSAVYLCASSTAGRMNTEAFFGQGTRLTVV.

J is TRBJ1-4 and V is TRBV19, with D perhaps TRBD1 (5 bases). Trimming took off 5 bases at V and 0 bases at J, with 16 bases between the two ends. The CDR3 length is 17 residues. Germline V gene sequence: CDR1 LNHDA, CDR2 SQIVND (reference sequence). CDR3 amino acids: CASSLDTSTPTNEKLFF. The CDR3 coding sequence is TGTGCCAGTAGTCTGGACACCTCCACCCCAACTAATGAAAAACTGTTTTTT.

The chain combines TRBV30 with TRBJ2-3; the match to TRBD2 covers 8 bases. Unmatched junction bases numbered 3, after V lost 8 bases and J lost 5 bases. Germline CDR1 reads GTSNPN; CDR2 reads SVGIG (reference sequence). The CDR3 loop spans 11 amino acids. In DNA form, the CDR3 reads TGTGCCCGGGAGGGGGGAGATACGCAGTATTTT. Its translation: CAREGGDTQYF.

With respect to this clone: Other DNA sequences in this sample translate to the same CDR3. The V call is TRBV5-1, the J call TRBJ2-1; 8 bases match TRBD1. Unmatched junction bases numbered 7, after V lost 4 bases and J lost 7 bases. The CDR3 extends over 14 amino acids. CDR1 and CDR2 from the germline V gene are SGHRS and YFSETQ. The chain's CDR3 is CASSLGQGGNEQFF. The DNA of the CDR3 is TGCGCCAGCAGCCTCGGACAGGGTGGGAATGAGCAGTTCTTC.

This clone has ten or more counts. The V call is TRBV7-3, the J call TRBJ2-1, with 14 positions matching TRBD2. The CDR3 sequence is 16 residues long. Unmatched junction bases numbered 7, after V lost 4 bases and J lost 8 bases. CDR1 is SGHTA, CDR2 FQGTGA, per germline. CDR3 residues: CASSSPGTSGSHEQFF. CDR3 bases: TGTGCCAGCAGCTCCCCCGGGACTAGCGGGAGCCATGAGCAGTTCTTC.

The chain is built from TRBV27 and TRBJ1-1; tentative D call: TRBD1 (5 bases). There are 16 residues in the CDR3. V lost 0 bases to trimming and J lost 0 bases, with 11 bases between them. Germline values: CDR1 MNHEY, CDR2 SMNVEV (reference sequence). DNA of the CDR3: TGTGCCAGCAGTTTATCGTGGGGGGGGGTGAACACTGAAGCTTTCTTT. Translated: CASSLSWGGVNTEAFF.

The J gene is TRBJ2-3, the V gene TRBV28, with 12 bases matching TRBD2. Trimming removed 6 bases from V and 1 base from J; junction bases left unmatched: 5. The V gene's germline CDR1 is MDHEN and CDR2 SYDVKM. The CDR3 covers 16 residues. The CDR3 region is CASSKLAGGRTDTQYF. CDR3 sequence (DNA): TGTGCCAGCAGCAAACTAGCGGGAGGACGCACAGATACGCAGTATTTT.

This clone came up a few times. The chain has TRBV2 and TRBJ2-5, with TRBD2 matching over 9 bases. The length of the CDR3 is 13 residues. V was clipped by 7 bases and J by 2 bases; unmatched bases: 2. Germline CDR1 SNHLY, CDR2 FYNNEI. The CDR3 nucleotides read TGTGCCAGCAAGCGGGGGGAGCAAGAGACCCAGTACTTC. Residues: CASKRGEQETQYF.

A few counts support this clone. V is TRBV27 and J is TRBJ1-1; D perhaps matches TRBD1 (5 bases). The CDR3 has 17 amino acids. V was trimmed by 1 base and J by 5 bases, leaving 20 bases between them. CDR1 is MNHEY and CDR2 is SMNVEV in the germline V gene (reference sequence). The CDR3 reads CASSLLPRLGLGTEAFF. The DNA for the CDR3 is TGTGCCAGCAGTTTATTACCGAGGTTGGGGCTAGGGACTGAAGCTTTCTTT.

This sequence joins TRBV19 and TRBJ2-7, with 8 positions matching TRBD1. The V segment lost 6 bases and the J segment 2 bases; nucleotides outside the gene matches: 6. The CDR3 has 14 amino acids. Germline CDR1 reads LNHDA; CDR2 reads SQIVND (reference sequence). The CDR3: CASRSGTGPYEQYF. Written as DNA, the CDR3 is TGTGCCAGTAGATCCGGGACAGGCCCCTACGAGCAGTACTTC.